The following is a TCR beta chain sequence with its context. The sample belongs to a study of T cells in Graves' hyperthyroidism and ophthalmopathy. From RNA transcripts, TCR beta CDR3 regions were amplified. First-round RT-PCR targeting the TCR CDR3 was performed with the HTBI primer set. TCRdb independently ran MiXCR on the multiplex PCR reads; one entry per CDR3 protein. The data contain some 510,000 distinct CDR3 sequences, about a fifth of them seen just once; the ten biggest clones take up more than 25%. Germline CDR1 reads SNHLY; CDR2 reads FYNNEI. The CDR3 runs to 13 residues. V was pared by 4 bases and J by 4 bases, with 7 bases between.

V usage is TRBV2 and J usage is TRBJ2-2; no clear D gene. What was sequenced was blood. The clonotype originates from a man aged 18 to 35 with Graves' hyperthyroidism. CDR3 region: CASSATLTGELFF. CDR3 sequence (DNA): TGTGCCAGCAGTGCGACTCTCACCGGGGAGCTGTTTTTT.